This T cell receptor (beta chain) originates from a study of T cell responses to AZD1222 COVID-19 vaccine. Looking at the study overall: Pooled samples include second doses given at about 4 or 12 weeks. Study results and limitations: Spike was spanned by vaccine-associated CD4 TCRs, with dominance at 160-218 and 743-854. After the peak T cell response, and only then, were repertoires sampled.

Sequenced by immunoSEQ multiplex PCR; TCRdb stores in-frame clones only, minus some. The table lists fewer than 200,000 clones, 85% to 90% of them singletons. V shed 0 bases and J shed 3 bases, with 3 bases lying between them. CDR1 MGHRA and CDR2 YSYEKL come from the germline V gene. This CDR3 contains 13 residues. Notes on this clone: Its cognate antigen is unknown.

The material was peripheral blood, obtained on day 0 of AZD1222 vaccination. This clonotype was sampled from an adult in good health. V gene TRBV4-1 combines with J gene TRBJ2-1; D ambiguous. CDR3 region: CASSQENYNEQFF. In nucleotides, the CDR3 is TGCGCCAGCAGCCAAGAAAACTACAATGAGCAGTTCTTC.